The 30 T cell receptor beta chains presented below share a single source sample, sequenced in a study of graft-versus-host responses after intestinal transplantation. Irradiated stimulators labeled with violet dye, approximately 200,000 in number, were plated with approximately 200,000 CFSE-labeled responders. Profiled with immunoSEQ multiplex PCR; TCRdb holds only in-frame clones, not every one. The sample carries about 15,000 clones, roughly two fifths recorded once. This material consisted of alloreactive CD8+ T cells from a mixed lymphocyte reaction culture, taken before intestinal transplant. The subset was: CFSE-low proliferating T cells sorted from roughly six-day pre-transplant mixed lymphocyte reaction (GvH or HvG direction). All receptors derive from a human patient who received an intestinal transplant.

The J gene is TRBJ2-1, the V gene TRBV7-2, with D perhaps matching TRBD2 (5 bases). V dropped 5 bases and J dropped 2 bases, with 13 bases sitting between them. The CDR3 contains 15 residues. Germline CDR1 reads SGHTA; CDR2 reads FQGNSA. The CDR3 DNA is TGTGCCAGCAGCCCCGGTTTCGGGACCTACAATGAGCAGTTCTTC. Its translation is CASSPGFGTYNEQFF. Full variable domain (outside the CDR3, taken from reference TRBV7-2 and TRBJ2-1): GAGVSQSPSNKVTEKGKDVELRCDPISGHTALYWYRQSLGQGLEFLIYFQGNSAPDKSGLPSDRFSAERTGGSVSTLTIQRTQQEDSAVYLCASSPGFGTYNEQFFGPGTRLTVL.

This clone was recorded a few times. This chain links TRBV27 with TRBJ1-5; TRBD1 matches at 9 bases. J gave up 8 bases and V 6 bases, and 8 bases lay outside the gene matches. The CDR3 is 14 amino acids. The germline V gene has CDR1 MNHEY and CDR2 SMNVEV (reference sequence). The CDR3 is CASSSIDRGEPQHF. The CDR3 DNA is TGTGCCAGCAGCTCGATCGACAGGGGGGAGCCCCAGCATTTT.

This sequence joins TRBV30 and TRBJ2-7; TRBD1 matches 8 bases. J lost 0 bases, V lost 5 bases, and 6 bases had no gene match. The CDR3 sequence is 14 residues long. CDR1 and CDR2 (germline): GTSNPN, SVGIG (reference sequence). CDR3 sequence: CAWDTGTGSYEQYF. The CDR3 bases are TGTGCCTGGGACACCGGGACAGGCTCCTACGAGCAGTACTTC.

The chain has TRBV9 and TRBJ2-1; 7 bases agree with TRBD1. CDR1 is SGDLS and CDR2 is YYNGEE in the germline V gene. This CDR3 region has 17 residues. Trimming cost V 0 bases and J 3 bases; bases outside gene matches: 9. The chain's CDR3 is CASSVARDSRYYNEQFF. The CDR3 DNA follows: TGTGCCAGCAGCGTAGCCCGGGACAGCAGATACTACAATGAGCAGTTCTTC.

This chain links TRBV7-9 with TRBJ2-1; 8 bases match TRBD2. CDR3 size: 17 residues. Germline V gives CDR1 SEHNR, CDR2 FQNEAQ (reference sequence). V shed 5 bases and J 0 bases; nucleotides not matched to a gene: 9. The CDR3 spells CASSPPWREVSYNEQFF. The CDR3 region has the DNA TGTGCCAGCAGCCCCCCCTGGCGGGAGGTCTCCTACAATGAGCAGTTCTTC.

This clone was detected only a few times. The chain combines TRBV10-1 with TRBJ2-3; 10 bases fit TRBD2. The CDR3 sequence is 15 residues long. The J segment lost 5 bases and the V segment lost 8 bases, leaving 10 bases of the junction unmatched. In germline, CDR1 is WNHNN, CDR2 SYGVQD (reference sequence). The CDR3, as DNA: TGCGCCAGCTCACCCGGGACTAGCGAGGGAGATACGCAGTATTTT. Residues: CASSPGTSEGDTQYF.

The chain has TRBV2 and TRBJ1-2; D unclear. The CDR3 is made up of 17 amino acids. The ends were cut back, 4 bases at V and 3 bases at J, with 21 bases in the middle. In germline, CDR1 is SNHLY, CDR2 FYNNEI. The CDR3: CASSVRREGSYYYGYTF. CDR3 DNA sequence: TGTGCCAGCAGTGTCCGCCGGGAAGGGAGCTACTACTATGGCTACACCTTC.

The chain employs TRBV5-6 and TRBJ2-5, with a possible D match to TRBD1 (6 bases). The CDR3 length is 15 residues. V was trimmed by 1 base and J by 4 bases, leaving 14 bases between them. Germline V gene data show CDR1 as SGHDT and CDR2 as YYEEEE. This CDR3 is CASSLYMPGAETQYF. DNA for the CDR3: TGTGCCAGCAGCTTGTATATGCCAGGGGCAGAGACCCAGTACTTC.

This chain links TRBV7-2 with TRBJ2-3; possible D gene TRBD2, 6 bases. Germline CDR1 and CDR2: SGHTA and FQGNSA. This CDR3 comprises 15 residues. Trimming stripped 2 bases from V and 5 bases from J, with 14 bases between. In DNA, the CDR3 is TGTGCCAGCAGCTTAAGCTTGGACTACCTAGATACGCAGTATTTT. It encodes CASSLSLDYLDTQYF.

The V gene is TRBV30, the J gene TRBJ1-2; D gene unclear. The CDR3 consists of 11 residues. Germline-derived CDR1 and CDR2 are GTSNPN and SVGIG (reference sequence). V gave up 3 bases and J gave up 5 bases, with 7 bases separating them. The CDR3 loop is CAWRERYGYTF. The CDR3 DNA is TGTGCCTGGAGGGAGAGGTATGGCTACACCTTC.

The rearrangement links TRBV19 to TRBJ1-1; tentatively, D is TRBD1 (6 bases). This CDR3 is 15 amino acids long. Germline V gene data show CDR1 as LNHDA and CDR2 as SQIVND (reference sequence). The germline V and J ends were trimmed by 7 bases and 5 bases, with 20 bases remaining between them. The CDR3 bases are TGTGCCAGTACCCTCTCCGGGTTTAGGGGGACTGAAGCTTTCTTT. Encoded protein: CASTLSGFRGTEAFF. The full variable domain, with the rest looked up from reference TRBV19 and TRBJ1-1, is DGGITQSPKYLFRKEGQNVTLSCEQNLNHDAMYWYRQDPGQGLRLIYYSQIVNDFQKGDIAEGYSVSREKKESFPLTVTSAQKNPTAFYLCASTLSGFRGTEAFFGQGTRLTVV.

The chain is built from TRBV30 and TRBJ2-1; 7 nucleotides match TRBD2. Germline trimming cut 5 bases from V and 6 bases from J; bases unmatched to any gene: 7. The CDR3 length is 13 residues. Per germline, CDR1 GTSNPN and CDR2 SVGIG (reference sequence). CDR3 in DNA: TGTGCCTGGGGGGGAGGGATCGTCAATGAGCAGTTCTTC. Its translation is CAWGGGIVNEQFF.

This chain connects TRBV27 to TRBJ2-1; no definite D call. The CDR3 extends over 14 amino acids. Germline V gene data show CDR1 as MNHEY and CDR2 as SMNVEV (reference sequence). The V gene lost 0 bases and the J gene lost 3 bases, with 6 bases spanning the gap. The CDR3, as DNA: TGTGCCAGCAGTTTATCGAGGTTCTACAATGAGCAGTTCTTC. This encodes CASSLSRFYNEQFF.

By proportion, this clone is medium-sized. The chain uses TRBV30 and TRBJ2-1; D is uncertain. With 0 bases removed from V and 4 bases from J, the gap between germline ends came to 13 bases. This CDR3 comprises 15 residues. Per germline, CDR1 GTSNPN and CDR2 SVGIG (reference sequence). The CDR3 protein is CAWSVPLSSYNEQFF. For the CDR3, the DNA is TGTGCCTGGAGTGTACCCTTGTCCAGTTACAATGAGCAGTTCTTC.

This clone was seen a few times. This chain joins TRBV27 and TRBJ2-1, with 7 bases that match TRBD2. V lost 5 bases to trimming and J lost 4 bases; unmatched junction nucleotides: 5. This CDR3 is 14 amino acids long. Germline V CDR1 and CDR2: MNHEY, SMNVEV (reference sequence). The CDR3 DNA sequence: TGTGCCAGCAGTCTCCTCGGGGGGTACAATGAGCAGTTCTTC. Translation: CASSLLGGYNEQFF.

The chain combines TRBV19 with TRBJ2-7; D is possibly TRBD1 (6 bases). V was clipped by 5 bases and J by 4 bases, with 12 bases between them. There are 13 residues in the CDR3. CDR1 LNHDA and CDR2 SQIVND come from the germline V gene (reference sequence). The CDR3 is CASSPTTGYEQYF. The CDR3 bases are TGTGCCAGTAGTCCCACGACAGGTTACGAGCAGTACTTC.

The chain carries TRBV6-1 and TRBJ2-1, with D possibly matching TRBD2 (6 bases). The CDR3 loop spans 10 amino acids. Germline loops: CDR1 MNHNS, CDR2 SASEGT. V was clipped by 8 bases and J by 9 bases, with 8 bases between them. CDR3: CASWRGEQFF. CDR3 in DNA: TGTGCCAGCTGGAGGGGTGAGCAGTTCTTC.

This sequence joins TRBV5-4 and TRBJ2-2; D remains unclear. Trimming took off 0 bases at V and 5 bases at J, with 11 bases between the two ends. CDR1 SGHNT and CDR2 YYREEE come from the germline V gene (reference sequence). CDR3 length equals 15 residues. In nucleotides, the CDR3 is TGTGCCAGCAGCTTGGCCCCCACAGCAACCGGGGAGCTGTTTTTT. Its translation is CASSLAPTATGELFF. The full variable domain, in which reference TRBV5-4 and TRBJ2-2 provide the parts outside the CDR3, is ETGVTQSPTHLIKTRGQQVTLRCSSQSGHNTVSWYQQALGQGPQFIFQYYREEENGRGNFPPRFSGLQFPNYSSELNVNALELDDSALYLCASSLAPTATGELFFGEGSRLTVL.

The chain couples TRBV29-1 to TRBJ2-1, with D possibly being TRBD1 (6 bases). The CDR3 is made up of 14 amino acids. The V gene's germline CDR1 is SQVTM and CDR2 ANQGSEA. V lost 1 base, J lost 7 bases, and 14 bases lay in between. The CDR3 bases are TGCAGCGTTGAAGCCCAGGGGATTGGTAATGAGCAGTTCTTC. Translated, it gives CSVEAQGIGNEQFF.

V and J are TRBV7-9 and TRBJ2-3; D not resolved. CDR1 SEHNR and CDR2 FQNEAQ come from the germline V gene (reference sequence). There are 14 residues in the CDR3. Trimming shortened V by 3 bases and J by 4 bases, and 11 bases separated the two germline ends. The CDR3 spells CASSFFIQADTQYF. CDR3 bases: TGTGCCAGCAGCTTCTTTATCCAGGCAGATACGCAGTATTTT.

By share of the sample, this clone is medium-sized. The V gene is TRBV5-6, the J gene TRBJ1-2; tentative D call: TRBD1 (5 bases). CDR3 length equals 13 residues. Germline CDR1 is SGHDT and CDR2 is YYEEEE. The V and J ends lost 5 bases and 10 bases respectively, with 18 bases between them. DNA for the CDR3: TGTGCCAGCAGGTACCAGGGTTCTCCTGTCTACACCTTC. Translating it yields CASRYQGSPVYTF.

The chain carries TRBV2 and TRBJ2-1, with 12 bases lining up with TRBD2. Germline values: CDR1 SNHLY, CDR2 FYNNEI. The junction had 7 bases not matched to a gene; V was cut back by 8 bases and J by 8 bases. The CDR3 loop spans 14 amino acids. CDR3 residues: CASFTASGRDEQFF. The DNA of the CDR3 is TGTGCCAGCTTTACGGCTAGCGGGAGGGATGAGCAGTTCTTC.

The chain employs TRBV2 and TRBJ1-2; tentative D call: TRBD1 (6 bases). Trimming cost V 10 bases and J 4 bases, with 13 bases left between them. This CDR3 region has 12 residues. The germline gives CDR1 SNHLY, CDR2 FYNNEI. The CDR3 nucleotides are TGTGCCACAAACACAGGGACCTATGGCTACACCTTC. As protein: CATNTGTYGYTF.

For the CDR3, the DNA is TGTGCCAGCAGTCTCGCGGGGGAAGGGTTAACCTACGAGCAGTACTTC. Translating gives CASSLAGEGLTYEQYF. The J gene is TRBJ2-7, the V gene TRBV27, with 7 bases identical to TRBD2. Germline V gives CDR1 MNHEY, CDR2 SMNVEV (reference sequence). The CDR3 is made up of 16 amino acids. V lost 5 bases and J lost 2; bases outside the gene matches: 12.

This clone was counted between two and nine times. The V and J genes are TRBV2 and TRBJ2-7, with 11 nucleotides matching TRBD2. The CDR3 consists of 14 residues. Germline V lookup: CDR1 SNHLY, CDR2 FYNNEI. The junction had 7 bases not matched to a gene; V was cut back by 6 bases and J by 6 bases. CDR3 DNA: TGTGCCAGCAGGACTAGCGGGAATGCGCCCGAGCAGTACTTC. It yields the protein CASRTSGNAPEQYF.

The chain is built from TRBV7-9 and TRBJ1-2; TRBD1 might be the D (6 bases). CDR3 size: 16 residues. The V end was cut by 4 bases, the J end by 8 bases, with 23 bases between. Germline V gene lookup returns CDR1 SEHNR and CDR2 FQNEAQ (reference sequence). This chain's CDR3 is CASSSAPGHHKGGYTF. The CDR3, as DNA: TGTGCCAGCAGCTCCGCACCGGGACATCATAAAGGAGGCTACACCTTC.

The chain joins TRBV19 to TRBJ1-1; TRBD1 matches at 10 bases. The J segment lost 6 bases and the V segment lost 5 bases, leaving 9 bases of the junction unmatched. Germline CDR1 is LNHDA and CDR2 is SQIVND (reference sequence). This CDR3 is built from 15 residues. CDR3 amino acids: CASSLSKTGGPEAFF. The CDR3 region has the DNA TGTGCCAGTAGTTTGAGTAAGACAGGGGGCCCTGAAGCTTTCTTT.

This rearrangement joins TRBV2 to TRBJ1-2, with D hard to call. The length of the CDR3 is 15 residues. V dropped 3 bases and J dropped 7 bases, with 18 bases sitting between them. Germline V gene sequence: CDR1 SNHLY, CDR2 FYNNEI. Here the CDR3 DNA reads TGTGCCAGCAGTGACCCTACGGCGGGGTGGGGTGGCTACACCTTC. It codes for CASSDPTAGWGGYTF. The entire variable domain, with the rest obtained from reference TRBV2 and TRBJ1-2, is as follows: EPEVTQTPSHQVTQMGQEVILRCVPISNHLYFYWYRQILGQKVEFLVSFYNNEISEKSEIFDDQFSVERPDGSNFTLKIRSTKLEDSAMYFCASSDPTAGWGGYTFGSGTRLTVV.

The chain combines TRBV7-9 with TRBJ2-7; a possible D gene is TRBD2 (6 bases). The germline V gene has CDR1 SEHNR and CDR2 FQNEAQ (reference sequence). Trimming shortened V by 1 base and J by 7 bases, and 14 bases separated the two germline ends. CDR3 size: 14 residues. DNA for the CDR3: TGTGCCAGCAGCTTAGTTGGGGGAGGTGGGGAGCAGTACTTC. This translates into CASSLVGGGGEQYF.

The chain is built from TRBV7-8 and TRBJ1-6; D ambiguous. Germline loops: CDR1 SGHVS, CDR2 FQNEAQ. V was cut by 2 bases and J by 7 bases, with 21 bases left in between. The CDR3 contains 18 residues. In nucleotides, the CDR3 is TGTGCCAGCAGCTTAAGGAAGTTGGCAGGCCCCCTCAATTCACCCCTCCACTTT. Translated, it gives CASSLRKLAGPLNSPLHF.